This is a list of T cell receptor beta chains from one sample in a study of metastatic and nonmetastatic thyroid tumors. Through MiXCR, TCRdb re-clonotyped the PCR reads. Found here are around 23,000 clones, under 25% of them singletons; the top ten hold over 25%. Sequenced: blood. The receptors originated from a male donor with papillary thyroid cancer or a benign thyroid nodule (not recorded which). Some clones in this sample may be carry-over from other donors' samples. Each CDR3 is given without its conserved first and last residue. Size tells how often a clone was seen (once, few, many) or the class of an expanded clone, and some rows leave it out.

V	size	J	CDR3
TRBV10-3	many	TRBJ2-2	ATVGRVGSGELF
TRBV3-1	NA	TRBJ2-5	ASPWGSRGETQY
TRBV6-1	NA	TRBJ1-2	ASSRDSYGYT
TRBV28	many	TRBJ2-7	ASRISGSSSYEQY
TRBV5-1	once	TRBJ2-5	ASSLEPEKLVETQY
TRBV4-1	many	TRBJ2-7	ASSQALGGNLAEQY
TRBV5-6	NA	TRBJ1-1	ASSLVQMNTEAF
TRBV9	many	TRBJ2-6	ASSVGESGANVLT
TRBV20-1	NA	TRBJ2-1	SAHPGADRIREQF
TRBV7-9	many	TRBJ2-7	ASSFSYEQY
TRBV5-1	many	TRBJ1-6	ASSSGIYNSPLH
TRBV11-1	NA	TRBJ2-6	ASSLGHGANVLT
TRBV30	many	TRBJ1-1	AWSVRTAEAF
TRBV6-2/TRBV6-3	many	TRBJ2-4	ASSYSLAKNIQY
TRBV20-1	medium-sized	TRBJ1-1	SAKGIVDTEAF
TRBV11-2	many	TRBJ2-3	ASSSQGGDTDTQY
TRBV27	NA	TRBJ2-1	ASSSKTSWIDEQF
TRBV9	NA	TRBJ2-1	ASSVVRSSYNEQS
TRBV19	many	TRBJ2-1	ASSMGREGPYEQF
TRBV2	many	TRBJ1-6	ASSNARSPLH
TRBV19	many	TRBJ2-7	ASSLRDGNYEQY
TRBV5-1	NA	TRBJ1-6	ASSDRSSYNSPLH
TRBV5-1	NA	TRBJ2-3	ASSFSTDTQY